This TCR beta chain was obtained from a study of naive and memory T cell subsets. Overall study results and limits: Diversity fell and Gini index rose from naive through CM, EM, EMRA. Clonotypes are single alpha or beta chains, not paired receptors.

Cells stained for CD3, CD4, CD8, CD45RA and CD27 were sorted into four subsets. CDR1 and CDR2 from the germline V gene are SGHTA and FQGNSA. Trimming stripped 1 base from V and 2 bases from J, with 6 bases between. The CDR3 length is 14 residues. This clonotype was counted only a few times. What it binds is not known. Both TRBC1 and TRBC2 were covered by a beta constant-region primer of two equimolar oligonucleotides. Nested alpha and beta constant-region primers with the SP2 primer drove four PCR rounds on ligated cDNA. MiXCR was run by TCRdb on the UMI-ligation and nested PCR reads, yielding one entry per CDR3 protein. The table records 95,000 to 150,000 distinct CDR3 sequences, approximately 37% of them present only once.

This receptor was obtained from a human donor in good health. Specimen: central memory CD4+ T cells from blood. This chain uses TRBV7-2 with TRBJ1-3; no firm D call. The CDR3 DNA reads TGTGCCAGCAGCTTAGGGCCCCCTGGAAACACCATATATTTT. The encoded protein is CASSLGPPGNTIYF. Supplemented by reference TRBV7-2 and TRBJ1-3, the full variable domain reads GAGVSQSPSNKVTEKGKDVELRCDPISGHTALYWYRQSLGQGLEFLIYFQGNSAPDKSGLPSDRFSAERTGGSVSTLTIQRTQQEDSAVYLCASSLGPPGNTIYFGEGSWLTVV.